The present TCR beta chain was sequenced within a study of cytomegalovirus exposure and HLA in healthy donors. The PCR contained 60 Vbeta and 13 Jbeta primers. Using immunoSEQ multiplex PCR, the repertoire was profiled, and TCRdb retains in-frame clones only, with some absent. The sample yields 150,000 to 200,000 clones, roughly 85% seen once. The CDR3 contains 16 residues. Looked up from germline, CDR1 is MNHEY and CDR2 is SVGAGI. Trimming shortened V by 0 bases and J by 9 bases, and 18 bases separated the two germline ends. This clone has a handful of counts. Its target is not known. Findings and limits, study-wide: Earlier findings revealed that most TCR beta V segments proved productive either about 90% or about 30% of the time. Cytomegalovirus status was reportedly diagnosed by the classifier with high sensitivity and specificity. DRB1 had the most TCR associations and HLA-C the fewest, a later analysis found, with rates varying by HLA locus. Rarity held for most TCR sequences, but there were some public TCRs that occurred in many donors.

The chain couples TRBV6-5 to TRBJ2-1; D perhaps matches TRBD2 (6 bases). Sample: PBMCs. The source is a woman aged 30 to 39 in good health and CMV-seropositive. CDR3 coding DNA: TGTGCCAGCAGTTACTCGACGGGAGCTGAGTTGGGTGAGCAGTTCTTC. Its protein is CASSYSTGAELGEQFF.